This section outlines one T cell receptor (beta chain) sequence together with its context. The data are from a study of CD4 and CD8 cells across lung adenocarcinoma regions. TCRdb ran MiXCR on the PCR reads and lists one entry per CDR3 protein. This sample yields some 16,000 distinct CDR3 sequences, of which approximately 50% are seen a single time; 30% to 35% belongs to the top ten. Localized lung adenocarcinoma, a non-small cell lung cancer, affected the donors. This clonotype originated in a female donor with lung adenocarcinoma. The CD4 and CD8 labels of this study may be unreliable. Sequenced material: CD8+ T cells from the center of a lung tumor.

The CDR3 bases are TGTGCCAGCAGTCCCCAGGGCTCCGGCTCATATGGCTACACCTTC. As protein: CASSPQGSGSYGYTF. This chain joins TRBV6-1 and TRBJ1-2, with a weak D call TRBD1 (5 bases). The germline gives CDR1 MNHNS, CDR2 SASEGT. The CDR3 loop spans 15 amino acids. V was clipped by 5 bases and J by 5 bases, with 18 bases between them.